The sequence of this T cell receptor (beta chain) was determined in a study of cytomegalovirus exposure and HLA in healthy donors. About the research overall: Some 85 million unique TCRs from HLA-typed donors were held in an early data release. Study-level points and caveats: For cytomegalovirus status, the classifier reportedly gave diagnoses with high specificity and sensitivity.

60 Vbeta and 13 Jbeta primers were used in PCR. Data came from immunoSEQ multiplex PCR; TCRdb stores just in-frame clones and leaves some out. The table lists more than 90,000 clones, approximately 76% of them singletons. With regard to this clone: Its matching antigen is unknown.

Germline values: CDR1 SGHTS, CDR2 YDEGEE. Trimming removed 5 bases from V and 7 bases from J; junction bases left unmatched: 11. This CDR3 spans 15 amino acids. The sample was PBMCs. This receptor was obtained from a man in his fifties in good health and CMV-seropositive. This chain connects TRBV5-8 to TRBJ1-2; 10 bases agree with TRBD1. In DNA, the CDR3 is TGTGCCAGCAGGGGGGGACAGGGGTTTTGGAGTGGCTACACCTTC. Translation: CASRGGQGFWSGYTF.